One and the same sample provided the 11 T cell receptor beta chains below, sequenced in a study of T cells in Graves' hyperthyroidism and ophthalmopathy. RNA transcripts yielded amplified TCR beta CDR3 regions. In the first-round RT-PCR of the TCR CDR3, the HTBI primer set was used. TCRdb redid the calling of the multiplex PCR reads with MiXCR, one entry per CDR3 protein. The repertoire has around 340,000 distinct CDR3 sequences, roughly 17% of them found once; the top ten carry roughly a third. The specimen sequenced was blood. The receptors derive from a man aged 30-40 years with Graves' hyperthyroidism.

This clonotype was seen at least ten times. The genes are TRBV6-6 and TRBJ1-4; 7 nucleotides agree with TRBD1. CDR3 length: 18 residues. CDR1 and CDR2 from the germline V gene are MNHNY and SVGAGI (reference sequence). The trim removed 0 bases at V and 5 bases at J, leaving 12 bases unmatched. In nucleotides, the CDR3 is TGTGCCAGCAGTTACTCGGGACAGCTTTTGGGAGAGAATGAAAAACTGTTTTTT. It yields the protein CASSYSGQLLGENEKLFF.

The chain combines TRBV6-2 or TRBV6-3 with TRBJ1-4; D gene ambiguous. The CDR3 consists of 11 residues. Germline V lookup: CDR1 MNHEY, CDR2 SVGEGT. Here the CDR3 reads CATGSGEKLFF. The CDR3 DNA is TGTGCGACTGGCTCGGGGGAAAAACTGTTTTTT.

At least ten counts were recorded for this clonotype. This rearrangement joins TRBV28 to TRBJ1-2, with a weak D call TRBD1 (6 bases). The V gene's germline CDR1 is MDHEN and CDR2 SYDVKM. The V gene lost 6 bases and the J gene lost 2 bases, with 16 bases spanning the gap. CDR3 length: 15 amino acids. CDR3 sequence: CASRGGAGLNYGYTF. CDR3 in DNA: TGTGCCAGCAGGGGGGGCGCGGGGCTAAACTATGGCTACACCTTC.

This clonotype has ten or more counts. The chain couples TRBV11-3 to TRBJ1-4; TRBD1 is a possible D gene (5 bases). V was cut by 3 bases and J by 8 bases, with 16 bases left in between. This CDR3 is 15 amino acids long. Germline V gives CDR1 SGHNT, CDR2 YENEEA. Here the CDR3 reads CASSFSGSPDEKLFF. In nucleotides, the CDR3 is TGTGCCAGCAGCTTCTCAGGGTCCCCTGACGAAAAACTGTTTTTT.

This clonotype was detected only a few times. This chain links TRBV7-9 with TRBJ2-5; TRBD1 aligns across 12 bases. Germline CDR1 and CDR2: SEHNR and FQNEAQ (reference sequence). The CDR3 loop spans 16 amino acids. V was pared by 4 bases and J by 5 bases, with 8 bases of the junction left unmatched. The CDR3 sequence is CASSSGTGGAGETQYF. The CDR3, as DNA: TGTGCCAGCAGCTCCGGGACAGGGGGCGCGGGGGAGACCCAGTACTTC. Supplemented by reference TRBV7-9 and TRBJ2-5, the full variable domain reads DTGVSQNPRHKITKRGQNVTFRCDPISEHNRLYWYRQTLGQGPEFLTYFQNEAQLEKSRLLSDRFSAERPKGSFSTLEIQRTEQGDSAMYLCASSSGTGGAGETQYFGPGTRLLVL.

This chain connects TRBV19 to TRBJ1-4, with 7 bases that match TRBD1. The V gene's germline CDR1 is LNHDA and CDR2 SQIVND (reference sequence). The J segment lost 8 bases and the V segment lost 3 bases, leaving 9 bases of the junction unmatched. This CDR3 comprises 15 residues. The CDR3 region is CASSIVAAGGEKLFF. For the CDR3, the DNA is TGTGCCAGTAGTATCGTGGCCGCAGGGGGGGAAAAACTGTTTTTT. Complete variable domain (other parts from reference TRBV19 and TRBJ1-4): DGGITQSPKYLFRKEGQNVTLSCEQNLNHDAMYWYRQDPGQGLRLIYYSQIVNDFQKGDIAEGYSVSREKKESFPLTVTSAQKNPTAFYLCASSIVAAGGEKLFFGSGTQLSVL.

This clonotype was detected ten times or more. This chain links TRBV4-1 with TRBJ1-1; no clear D. Trimming left V 1 base short and J 1 base short, with 7 bases between. Germline V gene sequence: CDR1 MGHRA, CDR2 YSYEKL. The CDR3 length is 14 residues. CDR3 coding DNA: TGCGCCAGCAGCCAAGGTCTGGGGAACACTGAAGCTTTCTTT. Translated, it gives CASSQGLGNTEAFF.

In its sample, this clonotype was seen a few times. A junction boundary mismatches the germline segment, possibly from a read error. The chain employs TRBV20-1 and TRBJ2-6; D gene uncertain. Germline CDR1 reads DFQATT; CDR2 reads SNEGSKA (reference sequence). This CDR3 contains 12 residues. The CDR3 DNA reads as TGCAGTGCTATTGACGAGGCCAACGTCCGGACTTTC. Residues: CSAIDEANVRTF.

J is TRBJ2-5 and V is TRBV24-1, with D hard to call. V lost 4 bases to trimming and J lost 5 bases, with 7 bases between them. The length of the CDR3 is 12 residues. The germline gives CDR1 KGHDR, CDR2 SFDVKD. The CDR3 bases are TGTGCCACCAGTGAACTACACGAGACCCAGTACTTC. Translating gives CATSELHETQYF.

This clonotype has more than one count but fewer than ten. V and J are TRBV5-1 and TRBJ2-1; 15 bases line up with TRBD2. The CDR3 runs to 17 residues. The V gene end was trimmed by 3 bases and the J gene end by 2 bases; junction bases not matched to a gene: 3. Germline V lookup: CDR1 SGHRS, CDR2 YFSETQ. The CDR3 nucleotides are TGCGCCAGCAGCTGGGGACTAGCGGGAGGAGCCTACAATGAGCAGTTCTTC. It specifies CASSWGLAGGAYNEQFF.

This clonotype was picked up a small number of times. The gene calls are TRBV6-1 and TRBJ1-4; D gene uncertain. Germline assignment: CDR1 MNHNS and CDR2 SASEGT. The CDR3 is made up of 15 amino acids. V shed 0 bases and J shed 7 bases, with 12 bases lying between them. CDR3 residues: CASSEAMEGGEKLFF. The CDR3 DNA sequence: TGTGCCAGCAGTGAAGCGATGGAGGGCGGTGAAAAACTGTTTTTT.